The entry below describes one T cell receptor (beta chain). Its antigen is not yet known. Base qualities were left out, and no much larger clone turns up one base away. TCRbeta CDR3 regions were amplified from genomic DNA by means of the immunoSEQ Assay, a bias-controlled multiplex PCR. Processing in the source paper ran as follows. Nucleated cell counts per sample were estimated from amplification of reference gene primers within the assay. To quantify the absolute abundance of each unique TCRbeta CDR3 rearrangement, sequence reads were collapsed and filtered. For each sample, productive Simpson clonality was calculated as the square root of Simpson's diversity index across productive rearrangements. TCRdb's version of the immuneACCESS table is confined to in-frame rearrangements and falls short of the full clone set. An unresolved V gene accounts for under half of the shortfall where checked; the remainder is of unknown origin. The V and J calls and clone size are taken from that table; D and trimming were inferred from the DNA. For this sample there are over 250,000 clones; around 86% appear just once. 2% to 2.5% of the sample goes to the ten largest clones.

These data are taken from a study of blood T cell repertoires in COVID-19 (TCRdb year 2020). For the study in its entirety: Samples from collaborators originated in the United States, Italy and Spain and spanned both the acute and convalescent phases of COVID-19. Deeply sampled blood TCRbeta repertoires from subjects exposed to, actively infected with, or recovered from COVID-19 were included in the dataset. Where HLA class I and class II types were available, the types were taken from metadata supplied by the sample provider, not from assay-based typing. The prospective study material was composed of cDNA or gDNA derived from T cells, B-cell-depleted T cells, or PBMCs. Nearly every sample came with metadata listing a de-identified subject ID, COVID-19 status, age in years and sex. The samples were drawn from the first 160 participants of the ongoing ImmuneRACE study and from about 1,200 subjects provided by 6 global collaborators. The repertoires were released in a freely available public database meant as a resource for research on the immune response to SARS-CoV-2.

The collaborating institutions used their own protocols to collect whole blood in K2EDTA tubes. For TCRbeta analysis, collaborators shipped samples as frozen whole blood, isolated PBMCs, or DNA extracted from either of those sample types. Results the study describes overall, beyond this receptor: Clinical and demographic metadata were provided uncurated, with the amount varying by source and participant.

Sequences MGHRA (CDR1) and YSYEKL (CDR2) are obtained from the germline V gene. From the cysteine up to the phenylalanine, the CDR3 has a length of 16 residues. Solely the CDR3 DNA is kept, with 48 bases framed from the first base. V lost 1 base and J lost 5 bases; the stretch between them is 17 bases long. The rearrangement combines TRBV4-1 with TRBJ1-2, with the D gene call left open. The sequence came from a man over 45 with acute or convalescent COVID-19. The sequenced material came from peripheral blood. The CDR3 loop reads CASSQVEGSRLYGYTF. The DNA is TGCGCCAGCAGCCAAGTAGAGGGCAGCCGTCTTTATGGCTACACCTTC.